This is a list of T cell receptor beta chains from one sample in a study of cytomegalovirus exposure and HLA in healthy donors. Some clones are missing from TCRdb's copy, which holds only in-frame ones; the method was immunoSEQ multiplex PCR. In the table there are about 140,000 clones, roughly 80% of which are singletons. The sample comprised PBMCs. The source is a female donor in good health and CMV-seronegative. Each CDR3 is given with its conserved first and last residue. Fields, in order: clone size, CDR3 length, V gene, J gene, D gene, CDR3 DNA, CDR3 protein. D genes are given only for firm matches. Where a row states a size, it is once, few, many or the class of an expanded clone; other rows omit it.

-,15,TRBV7-9,TRBJ2-1,TRBD2,TGTGCCAGCAGCTTACGGGGGGGCTCCTACAATGAGCAGTTCTTC,CASSLRGGSYNEQFF
-,13,TRBV27,TRBJ2-7,-,TGTGCCAGCAGTTTCGGGAAATTCTACGAGCAGTACTTC,CASSFGKFYEQYF
few,15,TRBV7-8,TRBJ1-5,TRBD1,TGTGCCAGCAGCTTAGGGACAGGGGTTGATCAGCCCCAGCATTTT,CASSLGTGVDQPQHF
-,13,TRBV6-6,TRBJ1-1,-,TGTGCCAGCAGCCTCGACAGCCGCACTGAAGCTTTCTTT,CASSLDSRTEAFF
-,15,TRBV2,TRBJ1-3,TRBD1,TGTGCCAGCAGCCAAGAGGGACAGGGGGAAAACACCATATATTTT,CASSQEGQGENTIYF
-,15,TRBV4-1,TRBJ1-4,-,TGCGCCAGCAGCCGTAACCAGGGGAGGGATGAAAAACTGTTTTTT,CASSRNQGRDEKLFF
-,13,TRBV19,TRBJ1-2,TRBD1,TGTGCCAGCCGACAGGGGATTGACTATGGCTACACCTTC,CASRQGIDYGYTF
few,15,TRBV7-2,TRBJ1-3,-,TGTGCCAGCAGCTTAGACCGCTACTCTGGAAACACCATATATTTT,CASSLDRYSGNTIYF
-,14,TRBV2,TRBJ1-4,-,TGTGCCAGCAGCTCTGACAGGTTTGGCGAAAAACTGTTTTTT,CASSSDRFGEKLFF
-,16,TRBV27,TRBJ2-1,-,TGTGCCAGCAGTTTATTGGACGGGGATACAACAAGGAAGCAGTTCTTC,CASSLLDGDTTRKQFF
few,16,TRBV5-1,TRBJ2-2,-,TGCGCCAGCAGCCCCGACAGCCCGAGGAACACCGGGGAGCTGTTTTTT,CASSPDSPRNTGELFF
-,14,TRBV1,TRBJ2-6,-,TGCACCAAGGGACAAATCCCTGGGGCCAACGTCCTGACTTTC,CTKGQIPGANVLTF
-,14,TRBV5-5,TRBJ2-7,TRBD2,TGTGCCAGCAGTTCGCCGGCGGGGGAACACGAGCAGTACTTC,CASSSPAGEHEQYF
many,10,TRBV30,TRBJ2-2,-,TGTGCCTCTGATAGCGGGGAGCTGTTTTTT,CASDSGELFF
-,13,TRBV29-1,TRBJ1-1,-,TGCAGCGTCGGGAGACAGCCGGGCACTGAAGCTTTCTTT,CSVGRQPGTEAFF
-,17,TRBV5-6,TRBJ2-7,TRBD1,TGTGCCAGCAGCTCAAGGGGAGTGGGACAGGGTAGTCTCGAGCAGTACTTC,CASSSRGVGQGSLEQYF
few,13,TRBV7-6,TRBJ2-3,-,TGTGCCAGCAGCTTTCTAGCGACAGATACGCAGTATTTT,CASSFLATDTQYF
-,13,TRBV6-5,TRBJ2-1,TRBD2,TGTGCCAGCGGACTAGCAGCTCACAATGAGCAGTTCTTC,CASGLAAHNEQFF
few,15,TRBV27,TRBJ1-6,-,TGTGCCAGCAGTCCCCCCCGACTGTATAATTCACCCCTCCACTTT,CASSPPRLYNSPLHF
-,14,TRBV9,TRBJ1-2,-,TGTGCCAGCACCTTCGCGGGGGTTAACTATGGCTACACCTTC,CASTFAGVNYGYTF
few,19,TRBV2,TRBJ2-2,TRBD2,TGTGCCAGCAGCCGATTCCCTAGCGGGAGGCCCGAGAACACCGGGGAGCTGTTTTTT,CASSRFPSGRPENTGELFF
-,13,TRBV2,TRBJ2-7,TRBD1,TGTGCCAGCAGTTATGGACAGGGAGGCGAGCAGTACTTC,CASSYGQGGEQYF
-,13,TRBV29-1,TRBJ1-1,TRBD1,TGCAGCGGGAACAGGGGGATGAACACTGAAGCTTTCTTT,CSGNRGMNTEAFF
many,13,TRBV6-5,TRBJ2-3,-,TGTGCCAGCAGTCCCTTTAACACAGATACGCAGTATTTT,CASSPFNTDTQYF
-,15,TRBV6-6,TRBJ1-5,-,TGTGCCAGCAGTTACTCGAAGACAGCCCCAGGGCCCCAGCATTTT,CASSYSKTAPGPQHF
-,17,TRBV5-1,TRBJ2-2,-,TGCGCCAGCACCGTTTCGAGAACTAGTCACCAAACCGGGGAGCTGTTTTTT,CASTVSRTSHQTGELFF
-,15,TRBV6-1,TRBJ1-5,-,TGTGCCAGCAGTGAATTGGTCGGTAGCAATCAGCCCCAGCATTTT,CASSELVGSNQPQHF
-,16,TRBV19,TRBJ2-7,TRBD2,TGTGCCAGTAGGTCCAGGCTAGCGGGGATTGTCGGCGAGCAGTACTTC,CASRSRLAGIVGEQYF
-,16,TRBV28,TRBJ2-7,TRBD1,TGTGCCAGCAGTTTTGGGCCCCGAGGGACAGGGAACGAGCAGTACTTC,CASSFGPRGTGNEQYF
-,14,TRBV5-1,TRBJ2-7,TRBD1,TGCGCCAGCAGCTTGGGGACAGGGGCGCGCGAGCAGTACTTC,CASSLGTGAREQYF
-,16,TRBV4-1,TRBJ2-7,TRBD2,TGCGCCAGCAGCCAAGAGTCAGGACTAGCGGGTTACGAGCAGTACTTC,CASSQESGLAGYEQYF
-,15,TRBV10-3,TRBJ2-1,-,TGTGCCATCACGCGTCGGCAGGGGTGGGACAATGAGCAGTTCTTC,CAITRRQGWDNEQFF
-,15,TRBV4-3,TRBJ2-1,-,TGCGCCAGCAGCCAAGATCAGTACTCCTACAATGAGCAGTTCTTC,CASSQDQYSYNEQFF
-,16,TRBV6-6,TRBJ1-1,TRBD1,TGTGCCAGCAACCCGCAGGGACAGGGGATTGGCACTGAAGCTTTCTTT,CASNPQGQGIGTEAFF
-,13,TRBV29-1,TRBJ2-1,TRBD2,TGCAGCGCACGGACTAGCGGCTACAATGAGCAGTTCTTC,CSARTSGYNEQFF
-,15,TRBV7-9,TRBJ2-5,TRBD2,TGTGCCAGCAGCTTAAGCGGGGGGGCCGAAGAGACCCAGTACTTC,CASSLSGGAEETQYF
-,15,TRBV6-6,TRBJ2-3,TRBD2,TGTGCCAGCAGTACTATAGCGGGTTCCACAGATACGCAGTATTTT,CASSTIAGSTDTQYF
-,22,TRBV10-3,TRBJ2-1,TRBD2,TGTGCCATCAGTTCAAGTCGGTCTAGCGGGAGGTCTATAGGTGCTGGATACAATGAGCAGTTCTTC,CAISSSRSSGRSIGAGYNEQFF
once,15,TRBV29-1,TRBJ2-2,TRBD2,TGCAGCGTAATAGCGGGGGGGCCGAAAACCGGGGAGCTGTTTTTT,CSVIAGGPKTGELFF
-,11,TRBV30,TRBJ2-7,TRBD1,TGTGCCTGGCAGACAGGGAGCGAGCAGTACTTC,CAWQTGSEQYF
-,16,TRBV19,TRBJ2-5,TRBD2,TGTGCCAGTAGTACACAGACTAGCGGGGGTAGAGAGACCCAGTACTTC,CASSTQTSGGRETQYF
-,18,TRBV25-1,TRBJ1-1,TRBD1,TGTGCCAGCAGTGAATATTTCGGGACAGGGACGGAGGACACTGAAGCTTTCTTT,CASSEYFGTGTEDTEAFF
-,14,TRBV28,TRBJ2-4,-,TGTGCCACGTTGGGGGCGGTAGCCAAAAACATTCAGTACTTC,CATLGAVAKNIQYF
-,14,TRBV19,TRBJ2-7,TRBD2,TGTGCCAGTAGTATAAGCGGGAATTCCTACGAGCAGTACTTC,CASSISGNSYEQYF
-,15,TRBV6-5,TRBJ2-7,TRBD2,TGTGCCAGCAGTTACTCTTGGCTAGCGGGAGAAGAGCAGTACTTC,CASSYSWLAGEEQYF
-,14,TRBV30,TRBJ1-5,-,TGTGCCTGGAGTAGGTGGGAGGGCAATCAGCCCCAGCATTTT,CAWSRWEGNQPQHF
few,15,TRBV6-5,TRBJ2-1,-,TGTGCCAGCAGCCCCTGGCGGGGAGGGGGTAATGAGCAGTTCTTC,CASSPWRGGGNEQFF
-,13,TRBV11-3,TRBJ2-7,-,TGTGCCAGCAGCCCCGTTCGAGGCTCCGAGCAGTACTTC,CASSPVRGSEQYF
few,14,TRBV5-1,TRBJ1-2,-,TGCGCCAGCAGCCCCAAGGGGGGGGACTATGGCTACACCTTC,CASSPKGGDYGYTF
-,14,TRBV5-4,TRBJ1-3,TRBD1,TGTGCCAGCAGCTTGGACAGGGGAAGAAACACCATATATTTT,CASSLDRGRNTIYF
-,15,TRBV9,TRBJ1-1,-,TGTGCCAGCAGCGTAGTTAGTCTGCCGAACACTGAAGCTTTCTTT,CASSVVSLPNTEAFF
many,14,TRBV6-1,TRBJ2-7,-,TGTGCCAGCATCCCAACGGGGTACTCCTACGAGCAGTACTTC,CASIPTGYSYEQYF
once,14,TRBV25-1,TRBJ1-2,-,TGTGCCAGCCGGAGCTCTAGGGGGTCCTATGGCTACACCTTC,CASRSSRGSYGYTF
-,15,TRBV7-9,TRBJ1-1,-,TGTGCCAGCAGCTTAATGGGGGGGCGGTTCACTGAAGCTTTCTTT,CASSLMGGRFTEAFF